These 4 T cell receptor beta chains share one sample of origin, sequenced in a study of blood T cells in healthy people across ages. The second PCR ran about 6 to 12 cycles with a sample-barcoded 5' primer and J-beta primers. Each CDR3 protein is one row after TCRdb ran MiXCR on the 5' RACE reads. The profile shows 1.5 million to 2 million distinct CDR3 sequences, around 36% of them singletons. Source material: blood. The receptors derive from a woman aged 25 to 45 in good health.

As concerns this clonotype: Relative to the germline gene, one junction end is altered; a read error may explain this. The genes are TRBV6-5 and TRBJ2-7, with 10 positions matching TRBD2. The germline gives CDR1 MNHEY, CDR2 SVGAGI. The CDR3 has 17 residues. The CDR3 sequence: CVSSYSRPTSGVYEQYF. The CDR3 region has the DNA TGTGTCAGCAGTTACTCGAGGCCCACTAGCGGGGTCTACGAGCAGTACTTC.

A word on this clonotype: One end of the junction fails to match germline, which may point to a read error. The chain recombines TRBV5-1 with TRBJ2-1; possibly TRBD1 for D (5 bases). The CDR3 consists of 15 residues. CDR1 is SGHRS and CDR2 is YFSETQ in the germline V gene. The CDR3 spells CVSSWTLSSYNEQFF. CDR3 nucleotides: TGCGTCAGCAGCTGGACACTAAGCTCCTACAATGAGCAGTTCTTC.

This CDR3 reads CASSGLSSPITEAFF. CDR3 bases: TGTGCCAGCAGCGGCCTTAGCAGCCCGATCACTGAAGCTTTCTTT. V gene TRBV11-2 combines with J gene TRBJ1-1; no firm D call. Germline lookup yields CDR1 SGHAT and CDR2 FQNNGV. CDR3 size: 15 residues. V lost 5 bases and J lost 4, with 17 bases in between.

A note on this clonotype: The junction and the germline gene differ at one end; a read error may be behind it. This chain links TRBV29-1 with TRBJ1-5, with D possibly matching TRBD1 (5 bases). The CDR3 has 16 residues. Germline CDR1 and CDR2: SQVTM and ANQGSEA. The CDR3 coding sequence is TGCAGCGTTGGGGAGATTGGTCAGGGAGCAAATCAGCCCCGGCATTTT. As protein: CSVGEIGQGANQPRHF.